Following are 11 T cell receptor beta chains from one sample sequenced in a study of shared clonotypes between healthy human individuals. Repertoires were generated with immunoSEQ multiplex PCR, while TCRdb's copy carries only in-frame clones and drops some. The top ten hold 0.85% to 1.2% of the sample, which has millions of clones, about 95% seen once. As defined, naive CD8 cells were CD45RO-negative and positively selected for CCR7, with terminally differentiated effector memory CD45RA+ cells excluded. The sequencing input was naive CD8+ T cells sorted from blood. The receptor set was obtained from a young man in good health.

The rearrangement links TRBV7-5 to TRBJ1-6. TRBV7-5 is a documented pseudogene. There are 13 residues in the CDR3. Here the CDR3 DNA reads TGTGCCAGCACCACAACCCCGGGTCTACCCCTCCACTTT. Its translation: CASTTTPGLPLHF.

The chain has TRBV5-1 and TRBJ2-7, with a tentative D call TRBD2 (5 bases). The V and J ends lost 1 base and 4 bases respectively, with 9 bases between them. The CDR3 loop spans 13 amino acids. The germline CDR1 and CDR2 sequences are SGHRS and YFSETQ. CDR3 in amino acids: CASSLMTGYEQYF. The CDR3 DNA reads TGCGCCAGCAGCTTGATGACGGGATACGAGCAGTACTTC.

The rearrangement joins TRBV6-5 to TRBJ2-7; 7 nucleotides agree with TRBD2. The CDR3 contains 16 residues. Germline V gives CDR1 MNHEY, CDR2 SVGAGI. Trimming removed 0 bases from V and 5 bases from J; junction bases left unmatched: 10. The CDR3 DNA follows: TGTGCCAGCAGTTACTCGATGGGGGAGGGACTCGACGAGCAGTACTTC. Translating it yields CASSYSMGEGLDEQYF.

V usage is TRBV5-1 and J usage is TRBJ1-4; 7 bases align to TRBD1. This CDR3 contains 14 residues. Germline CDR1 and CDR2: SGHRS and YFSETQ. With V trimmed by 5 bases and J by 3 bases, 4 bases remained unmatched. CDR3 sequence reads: CASSGGTANEKLFF. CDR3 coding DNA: TGCGCCAGCAGTGGGGGGACAGCTAATGAAAAACTGTTTTTT.

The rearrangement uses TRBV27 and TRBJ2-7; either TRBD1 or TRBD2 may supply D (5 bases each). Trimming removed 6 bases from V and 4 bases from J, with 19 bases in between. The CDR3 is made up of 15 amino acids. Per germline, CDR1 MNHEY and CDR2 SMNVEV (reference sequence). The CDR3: CASSQSLGDRYEQYF. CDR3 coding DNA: TGTGCCAGCAGCCAATCCTTAGGGGACCGGTACGAGCAGTACTTC.

CDR3 sequence reads: CASGLVVGSENYGYTF. The DNA for the CDR3 is TGTGCTAGTGGTTTGGTAGTCGGATCGGAGAACTATGGCTACACCTTC. V and J are TRBV12-5 and TRBJ1-2; D gene ambiguous. This CDR3 has 16 residues. The germline CDR1 and CDR2 sequences are LGHNT and FRNRAP. V shed 0 bases and J shed 2 bases, with 13 bases lying between them.

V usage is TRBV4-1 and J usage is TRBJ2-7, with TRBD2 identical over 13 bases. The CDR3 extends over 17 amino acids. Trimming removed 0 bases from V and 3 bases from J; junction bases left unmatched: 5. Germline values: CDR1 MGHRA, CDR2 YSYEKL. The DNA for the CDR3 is TGCGCCAGCAGCCAAGATCGGGGACTAGCGGGGTACTACGAGCAGTACTTC. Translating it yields CASSQDRGLAGYYEQYF.

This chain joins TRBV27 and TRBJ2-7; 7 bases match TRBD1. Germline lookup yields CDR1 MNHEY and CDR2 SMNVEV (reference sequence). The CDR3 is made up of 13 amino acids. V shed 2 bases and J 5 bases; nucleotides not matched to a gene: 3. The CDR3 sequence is CASSLVGGDEQYF. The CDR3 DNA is TGTGCCAGCAGTTTAGTAGGGGGCGACGAGCAGTACTTC.

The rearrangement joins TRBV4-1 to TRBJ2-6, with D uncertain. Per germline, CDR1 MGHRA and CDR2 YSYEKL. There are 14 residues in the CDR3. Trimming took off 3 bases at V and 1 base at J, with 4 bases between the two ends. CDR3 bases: TGCGCCAGCAGCCATGGTTCTGGGGCCAACGTCCTGACTTTC. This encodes CASSHGSGANVLTF.

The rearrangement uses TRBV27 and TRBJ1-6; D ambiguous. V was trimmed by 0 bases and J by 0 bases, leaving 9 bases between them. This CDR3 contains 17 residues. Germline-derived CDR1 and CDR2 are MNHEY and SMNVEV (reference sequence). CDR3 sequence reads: CASSLSLTDSYNSPLHF. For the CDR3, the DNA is TGTGCCAGCAGTTTATCTTTGACGGACTCCTATAATTCACCCCTCCACTTT.

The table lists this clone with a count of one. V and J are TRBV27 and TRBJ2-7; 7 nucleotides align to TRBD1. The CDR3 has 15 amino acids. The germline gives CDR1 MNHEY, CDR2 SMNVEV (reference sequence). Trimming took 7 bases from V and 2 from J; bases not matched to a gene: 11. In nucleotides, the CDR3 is TGTGCCAGCACCACCTTCGACAGGGTCGCCTACGAGCAGTACTTC. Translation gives CASTTFDRVAYEQYF.